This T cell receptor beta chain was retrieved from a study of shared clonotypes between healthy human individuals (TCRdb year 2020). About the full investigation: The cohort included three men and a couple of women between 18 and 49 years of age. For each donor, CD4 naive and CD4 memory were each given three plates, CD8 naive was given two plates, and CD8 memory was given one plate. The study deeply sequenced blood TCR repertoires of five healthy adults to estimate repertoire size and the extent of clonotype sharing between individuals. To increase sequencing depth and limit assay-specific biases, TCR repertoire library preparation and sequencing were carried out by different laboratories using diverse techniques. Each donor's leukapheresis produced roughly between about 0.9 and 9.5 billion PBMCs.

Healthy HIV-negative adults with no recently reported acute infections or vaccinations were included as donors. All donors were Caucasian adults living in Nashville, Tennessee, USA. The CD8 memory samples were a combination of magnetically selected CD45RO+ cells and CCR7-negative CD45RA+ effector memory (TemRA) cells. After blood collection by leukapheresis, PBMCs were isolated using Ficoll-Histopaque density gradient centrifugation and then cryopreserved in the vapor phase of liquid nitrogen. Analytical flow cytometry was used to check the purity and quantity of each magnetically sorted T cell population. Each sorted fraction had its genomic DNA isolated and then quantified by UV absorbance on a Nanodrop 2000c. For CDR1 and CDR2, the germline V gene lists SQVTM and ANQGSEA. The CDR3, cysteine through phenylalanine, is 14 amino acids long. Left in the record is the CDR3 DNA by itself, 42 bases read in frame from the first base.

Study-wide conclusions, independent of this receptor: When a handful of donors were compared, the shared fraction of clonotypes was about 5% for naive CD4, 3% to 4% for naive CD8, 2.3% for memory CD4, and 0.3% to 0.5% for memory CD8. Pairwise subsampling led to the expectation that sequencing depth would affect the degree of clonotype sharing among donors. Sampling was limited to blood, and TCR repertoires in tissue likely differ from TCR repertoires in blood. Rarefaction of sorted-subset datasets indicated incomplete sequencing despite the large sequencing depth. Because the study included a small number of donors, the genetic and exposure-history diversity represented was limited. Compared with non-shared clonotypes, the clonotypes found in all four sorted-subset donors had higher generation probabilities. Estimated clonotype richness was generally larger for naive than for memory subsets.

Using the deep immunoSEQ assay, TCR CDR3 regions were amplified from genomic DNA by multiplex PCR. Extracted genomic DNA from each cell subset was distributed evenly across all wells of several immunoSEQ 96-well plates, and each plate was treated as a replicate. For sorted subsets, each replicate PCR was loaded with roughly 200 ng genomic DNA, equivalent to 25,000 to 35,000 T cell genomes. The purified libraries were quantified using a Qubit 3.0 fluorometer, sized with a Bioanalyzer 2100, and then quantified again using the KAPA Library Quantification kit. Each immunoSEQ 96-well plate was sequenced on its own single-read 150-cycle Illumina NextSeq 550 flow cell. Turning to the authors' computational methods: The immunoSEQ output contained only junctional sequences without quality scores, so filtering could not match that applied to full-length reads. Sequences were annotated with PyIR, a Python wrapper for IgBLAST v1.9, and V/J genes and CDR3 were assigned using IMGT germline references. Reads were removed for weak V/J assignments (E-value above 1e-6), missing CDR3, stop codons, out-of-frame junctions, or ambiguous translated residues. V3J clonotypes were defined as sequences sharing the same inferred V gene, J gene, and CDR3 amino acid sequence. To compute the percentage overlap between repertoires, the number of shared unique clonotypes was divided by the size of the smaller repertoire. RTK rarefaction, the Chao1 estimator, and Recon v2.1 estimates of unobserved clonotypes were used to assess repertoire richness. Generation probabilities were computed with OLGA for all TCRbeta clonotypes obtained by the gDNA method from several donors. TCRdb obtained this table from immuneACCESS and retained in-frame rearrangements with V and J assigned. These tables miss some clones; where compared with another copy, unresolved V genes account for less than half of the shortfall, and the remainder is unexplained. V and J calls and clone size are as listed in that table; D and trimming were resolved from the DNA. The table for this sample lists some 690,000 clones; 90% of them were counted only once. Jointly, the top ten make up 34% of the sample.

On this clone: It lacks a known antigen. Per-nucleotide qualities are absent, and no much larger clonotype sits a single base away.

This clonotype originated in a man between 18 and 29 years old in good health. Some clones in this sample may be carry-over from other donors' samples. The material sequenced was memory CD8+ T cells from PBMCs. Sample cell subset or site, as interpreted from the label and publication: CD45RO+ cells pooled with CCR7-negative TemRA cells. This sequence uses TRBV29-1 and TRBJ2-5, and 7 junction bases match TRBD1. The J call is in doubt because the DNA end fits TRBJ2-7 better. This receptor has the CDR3 CSGPYRGPSYEQYF. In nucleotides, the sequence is TGCAGCGGACCCTACAGGGGACCTTCCTACGAGCAGTACTTC.